This T cell receptor beta chain was captured by sequencing in a study of OX40 agonist ivuxolimab in advanced cancers. Trimming pared 5 bases from V and 2 bases from J, leaving 12 bases between. CDR3 length: 14 amino acids. Looked up from germline, CDR1 is MNHEY and CDR2 is SMNVEV (reference sequence). Repertoires were generated with immunoSEQ multiplex PCR, while TCRdb's copy carries only in-frame clones and drops some. The sample yields 45,000 to 60,000 clones, 85% to 95% seen once. The specimen comprised CD4+ or CD8+ T cells sorted from blood, sampled in a trial of the OX40 agonist ivuxolimab. The TCR originated in an adult with an advanced solid tumor such as melanoma, head and neck, liver or kidney cancer. The chain has TRBV27 and TRBJ1-1; a weak D match, TRBD1 (6 bases). CDR3 protein: CASSPTGYNTEAFF. The CDR3, as DNA: TGTGCCAGCAGTCCGACAGGTTATAACACTGAAGCTTTCTTT.